This T cell receptor (beta chain) was identified during a study of regulatory T cells in long-lasting Graves disease. The germline V and J ends were trimmed by 2 bases and 7 bases, with 9 bases remaining between them. CDR1 is MNHEY, CDR2 SMNVEV, per germline (reference sequence). The CDR3 runs to 12 residues. Indicated time point: newly diagnosed GD, antithyroid drugs for less than 3 months. RNA extracted from PBMCs served as the sequencing template. Construction of the TCR beta libraries employed iRepertoire HTBI primers in conjunction with Arm-PCR of CDR3 regions. TCRdb called the multiplex PCR reads again in MiXCR, with one record for every CDR3 protein. The sample lists hundreds of thousands of distinct CDR3 sequences, roughly 13% occurring once. Separately, the same data were catalogued under a study of T cells in Graves' hyperthyroidism and ophthalmopathy. From that second work: The TCR CDR3 first-round RT-PCR relied on the HTBI primer set.

The sequence derives from a man aged 25 to 40 with Graves disease. J is TRBJ2-7 and V is TRBV27; the D is unclear. The source material was peripheral blood mononuclear cells (PBMCs), sampled at new diagnosis, from a patient treated with antithyroid drugs. For the CDR3, the DNA is TGTGCCAGCAGTTTACCCTCGACAGAGCAGTACTTC. Translated: CASSLPSTEQYF.